This T cell receptor beta chain was identified in a study of Ad26.COV2.S vaccination and SARS-CoV-2 variants. Generated by immunoSEQ multiplex PCR, the TCRdb table keeps only in-frame clones and is missing some. Among a few hundred thousand clones listed, around 86% were seen once. V shed 0 bases and J 8 bases; nucleotides not matched to a gene: 9. Per the germline V gene, CDR1 is SNHLY and CDR2 is FYNNEI. The CDR3 runs to 15 residues. Described treatment: around 19 received Ad26.COV2.S at low or high dose, single or two shots; 5 received placebo; per-sample allocation not given. The study sampled participants on day 63 after the first vaccine or placebo injection. This clone has more than one count but fewer than ten.

Specimen: peripheral blood, collected in a trial of Ad26.COV2.S vaccine versus placebo. The rearrangement uses TRBV2 and TRBJ1-1; 7 nucleotides align to TRBD1. The receptor's source is a person between 18 and 65 years old who received the Ad26.COV2.S COVID-19 vaccine or a placebo. The DNA for the CDR3 is TGTGCCAGCAGTGAAGCAGGACAGGCCGTAGGGGAAGCTTTCTTT. Amino acid sequence: CASSEAGQAVGEAFF.